The next 9 T cell receptor beta chains were all read from a single sample in a study of blood T cell repertoires in COVID-19. Assay used: immunoSEQ multiplex PCR; TCRdb lists only in-frame clones, some missing. The profile covers roughly 280,000 clones, with 85% to 95% appearing a single time and less than 3.5% taken by the ten largest. Specimen: PBMCs or T cells enriched from blood (not recorded which). These receptor sequences come from a man aged 35-49 years who had been exposed to COVID-19.

The gene calls are TRBV5-1 and TRBJ2-2; TRBD1 might be the D (7 bases). The germline V gene encodes CDR1 SGHRS and CDR2 YFSETQ. CDR3 length: 16 amino acids. Deletions cut 4 bases from V and 4 bases from J, with 17 bases between. The CDR3 DNA is TGCGCCAGCAGCCAAATCGGGGGACAGAGCACCGGGGAGCTGTTTTTT. It translates to CASSQIGGQSTGELFF.

The chain carries TRBV6-6 and TRBJ2-2; 11 bases fit TRBD2. V was pared by 4 bases and J by 6 bases, with 7 bases of the junction left unmatched. The CDR3 has 16 residues. CDR1 and CDR2 (germline): MNHNY, SVGAGI (reference sequence). The CDR3 loop reads CASSSRLAGGSGELFF. In DNA form, the CDR3 reads TGTGCCAGCAGTTCCCGCTTAGCGGGAGGGTCCGGGGAGCTGTTTTTT.

The chain recombines TRBV11-3 with TRBJ2-7; 7 nucleotides match TRBD1. Germline V CDR1 and CDR2: SGHNT, YENEEA. CDR3 length equals 15 residues. Trimming took 3 bases from V and 3 from J; bases not matched to a gene: 8. The CDR3 here is CASSFGAGTDYEQYF. The CDR3 nucleotides are TGTGCCAGCAGCTTTGGGGCCGGGACAGACTACGAGCAGTACTTC.

This clone has only a few counts. The chain is built from TRBV7-2 and TRBJ1-3, with a tentative D call TRBD1 (6 bases). Trimming cost V 3 bases and J 0 bases, with 9 bases left between them. Germline assignment: CDR1 SGHTA and CDR2 FQGNSA. The CDR3 has 15 residues. In nucleotides, the CDR3 is TGTGCCAGCAGCTTGGACAGCAACTCTGGAAACACCATATATTTT. Translated: CASSLDSNSGNTIYF.

The chain combines TRBV11-2 with TRBJ2-3; D unresolved. The germline CDR1 and CDR2 sequences are SGHAT and FQNNGV. The V and J ends lost 5 bases and 0 bases respectively, with 15 bases between them. This CDR3 comprises 16 residues. CDR3 DNA sequence: TGTGCCAGCAGCCCTACATCTGCGGAGAGCACAGATACGCAGTATTTT. Amino acids: CASSPTSAESTDTQYF.

This clone was counted once. The rearrangement uses TRBV19 and TRBJ1-1, with TRBD1 matching 11 bases. The CDR3 is 12 residues long. V shed 6 bases and J 10 bases; nucleotides not matched to a gene: 4. Germline values: CDR1 LNHDA, CDR2 SQIVND (reference sequence). DNA of the CDR3: TGTGCCAGTAGATCGGACAGGGGGCGAGCTTTCTTT. Protein product: CASRSDRGRAFF.

The V gene is TRBV25-1, the J gene TRBJ2-2; D gene unclear. Trimming took 7 bases from V and 6 from J, leaving 9 bases between them. This CDR3 spans 12 amino acids. CDR1 is MGHDK, CDR2 SYGVNS, per germline. The CDR3 here is CASTGNAGELFF. CDR3 coding DNA: TGTGCCAGCACAGGAAACGCCGGGGAGCTGTTTTTT. Filled out from reference TRBV25-1 and TRBJ2-2, the complete variable domain reads EADIYQTPRYLVIGTGKKITLECSQTMGHDKMYWYQQDPGMELHLIHYSYGVNSTEKGDLSSESTVSRIRTEHFPLTLESARPSHTSQYLCASTGNAGELFFGEGSRLTVL.

The chain links TRBV12-5 to TRBJ2-1; the D gene is possibly TRBD1 (5 bases). Per germline, CDR1 LGHNT and CDR2 FRNRAP. The CDR3 is 14 amino acids. The V gene lost 6 bases and the J gene lost 6 bases, with 15 bases spanning the gap. The CDR3 region is CASGTTFRANEQFF. In DNA form, the CDR3 reads TGTGCTAGTGGAACCACCTTCAGGGCCAATGAGCAGTTCTTC.

CDR3 region: CASRGGSSEQYF. CDR3 sequence (DNA): TGTGCCAGCAGAGGGGGCTCGAGCGAGCAGTACTTC. The chain combines TRBV28 with TRBJ2-7, with 7 positions matching TRBD1. The trim removed 6 bases at V and 6 bases at J, leaving 5 bases unmatched. The germline CDR1 and CDR2 sequences are MDHEN and SYDVKM. The CDR3 spans 12 residues.